These 9 T cell receptor beta chains were sequenced from one sample in a study of cytomegalovirus exposure and HLA in healthy donors. With 60 Vbeta and 13 Jbeta primers, the PCR was carried out. This table comes from immunoSEQ multiplex PCR, and its TCRdb copy is limited to in-frame clones, with some not included. The sample holds approximately 150,000 clones, under 90% seen once. The source material was PBMCs. All receptors derive from a man aged 30-40 years in good health and CMV-seronegative.

CDR3 amino acids: CASSPPGQGNTEAFF. As DNA, the CDR3 is TGTGCCAGCAGCCCGCCAGGGCAAGGGAACACTGAAGCTTTCTTT. The rearrangement links TRBV28 to TRBJ1-1; perhaps TRBD1 as D (5 bases). V lost 6 bases and J 1 base, leaving 15 bases between the germline ends. Germline V lookup: CDR1 MDHEN, CDR2 SYDVKM. The length of the CDR3 is 15 residues. Full variable domain (remainder filled in from reference TRBV28 and TRBJ1-1): DVKVTQSSRYLVKRTGEKVFLECVQDMDHENMFWYRQDPGLGLRLIYFSYDVKMKEKGDIPEGYSVSREKKERFSLILESASTNQTSMYLCASSPPGQGNTEAFFGQGTRLTVV.

The gene calls are TRBV6-5 and TRBJ1-5; 7 nucleotides line up with TRBD1. Trimming at V came to 6 bases and at J to 3 bases, leaving 5 bases not matched to a gene. CDR3 length equals 14 residues. The germline V gene encodes CDR1 MNHEY and CDR2 SVGAGI. CDR3 nucleotides: TGTGCCAGCAGCCACGGGACAGTCAATCAGCCCCAGCATTTT. Its translation is CASSHGTVNQPQHF.

The rearrangement links TRBV4-3 to TRBJ2-3, with TRBD2 matching over 8 bases. V shed 0 bases and J 5 bases; nucleotides not matched to a gene: 13. The CDR3 runs 18 residues. The germline gives CDR1 LGHNA, CDR2 YSLEER. CDR3 sequence: CASSQEFPGGTGEDTQYF. The CDR3 DNA is TGCGCCAGCAGCCAAGAATTCCCGGGAGGGACCGGTGAAGATACGCAGTATTTT.

The J gene is TRBJ1-2, the V gene TRBV6-1; no definite D call. CDR1 and CDR2 from the germline V gene are MNHNS and SASEGT. With 10 bases removed from V and 8 bases from J, the gap between germline ends came to 23 bases. This CDR3 has 14 amino acids. The CDR3 sequence: CATLSLDWATGYTF. CDR3 DNA sequence: TGTGCCACCCTTTCCTTGGACTGGGCAACGGGCTACACCTTC.

The rearrangement joins TRBV27 to TRBJ2-7; 9 nucleotides agree with TRBD1. CDR1 is MNHEY, CDR2 SMNVEV, per germline (reference sequence). J was trimmed by 3 bases and V by 2 bases; bases with no gene match: 5. The CDR3 contains 15 residues. In DNA, the CDR3 is TGTGCCAGCAGTTTAGATGGGACAGGGATCTACGAGCAGTACTTC. It yields the protein CASSLDGTGIYEQYF.

This clone has just one count. The rearrangement links TRBV5-4 to TRBJ2-2; the D gene is possibly TRBD1 (6 bases). With 0 bases removed from V and 5 bases from J, the gap between germline ends came to 14 bases. CDR1 is SGHNT, CDR2 YYREEE, per germline (reference sequence). This CDR3 has 16 amino acids. The CDR3 loop is CASSLGAGRGTGELFF. The CDR3 coding sequence is TGTGCCAGCAGCTTGGGCGCCGGAAGGGGGACCGGGGAGCTGTTTTTT.

J is TRBJ1-4 and V is TRBV5-6, with 7 bases aligning to TRBD1. The V gene end was trimmed by 5 bases and the J gene end by 8 bases; junction bases not matched to a gene: 9. This CDR3 contains 14 residues. Germline V gene data show CDR1 as SGHDT and CDR2 as YYEEEE. DNA for the CDR3: TGTGCCAGCAGAAGAGTTTCAGGGGGGGAAAAACTGTTTTTT. As protein: CASRRVSGGEKLFF.

The chain couples TRBV27 to TRBJ2-1; tentative D call: TRBD1 (6 bases). V was clipped by 2 bases and J by 8 bases, with 10 bases between them. Germline V gene lookup returns CDR1 MNHEY and CDR2 SMNVEV (reference sequence). The CDR3 sequence is 13 residues long. Here the CDR3 DNA reads TGTGCCAGCAGTTTAAGGGGGATGGATGAGCAGTTCTTC. This gives the protein CASSLRGMDEQFF.

The rearrangement uses TRBV11-2 and TRBJ1-1, with D maybe TRBD1 (6 bases). V was shortened by 5 bases and J by 1 base, with 14 bases between the two germline ends. CDR1 and CDR2 (germline): SGHAT, FQNNGV. The CDR3 extends over 15 amino acids. The DNA for the CDR3 is TGTGCCAGCAGCCCGTCTACAGGGCCGAACACTGAAGCTTTCTTT. It translates to CASSPSTGPNTEAFF.